This T cell receptor beta chain was captured by sequencing in a study of T-cell memory formation after mild COVID-19. For the study at large: Largely, the TCR clusters proved donor specific. Whole-study results and caveats: Clones which contracted sat mainly in CM and EM if CD4+, and in EMRA if CD8+. Some clones that responded turned up in pre-infection memory, which suggests that cross-reactive memory joined in.

5'RACE, which relied on constant-segment primers, yielded TCR alpha and TCR beta cDNA libraries carrying sample barcodes and UMIs. MiXCR, applied by TCRdb to the 5' RACE reads, yields one record per CDR3 protein. The data hold 450,000 to 650,000 distinct CDR3 sequences, with approximately 20% observed a single time. Germline CDR1 reads SGHDT; CDR2 reads YYEEEE. The CDR3 totals 13 residues. Trimming took 4 bases from V and 0 from J, leaving 8 bases between them. This clonotype has only a few counts. The antigen remains undetermined. The receptor's source is an adult woman who had mild COVID-19 (a few samples of this study predate the infection). Cell type and time point are not known. Material: PBMCs or a T cell subset sorted from them (not recorded which). The chain carries TRBV5-6 and TRBJ2-7; D is unresolved. The DNA for the CDR3 is TGTGCCAGCAGCATGACAAGCTCCTACGAGCAGTACTTC. This sequence encodes CASSMTSSYEQYF. Together with reference TRBV5-6 and TRBJ2-7, the CDR3 gives the full variable domain: DAGVTQSPTHLIKTRGQQVTLRCSPKSGHDTVSWYQQALGQGPQFIFQYYEEEERQRGNFPDRFSGHQFPNYSSELNVNALLLGDSALYLCASSMTSSYEQYFGPGTRLTVT.